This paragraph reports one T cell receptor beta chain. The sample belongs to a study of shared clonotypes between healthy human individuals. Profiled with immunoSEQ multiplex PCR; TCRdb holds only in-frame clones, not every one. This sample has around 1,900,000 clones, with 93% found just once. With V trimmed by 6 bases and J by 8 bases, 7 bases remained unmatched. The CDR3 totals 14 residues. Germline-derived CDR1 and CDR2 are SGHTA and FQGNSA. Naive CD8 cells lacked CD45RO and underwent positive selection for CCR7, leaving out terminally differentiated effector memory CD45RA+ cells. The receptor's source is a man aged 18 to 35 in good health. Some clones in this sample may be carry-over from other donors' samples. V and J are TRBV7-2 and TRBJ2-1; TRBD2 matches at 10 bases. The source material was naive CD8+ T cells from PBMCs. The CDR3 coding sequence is TGTGCCAGCAGGATGGGGACTAGCGACTATGAGCAGTTCTTC. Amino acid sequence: CASRMGTSDYEQFF.